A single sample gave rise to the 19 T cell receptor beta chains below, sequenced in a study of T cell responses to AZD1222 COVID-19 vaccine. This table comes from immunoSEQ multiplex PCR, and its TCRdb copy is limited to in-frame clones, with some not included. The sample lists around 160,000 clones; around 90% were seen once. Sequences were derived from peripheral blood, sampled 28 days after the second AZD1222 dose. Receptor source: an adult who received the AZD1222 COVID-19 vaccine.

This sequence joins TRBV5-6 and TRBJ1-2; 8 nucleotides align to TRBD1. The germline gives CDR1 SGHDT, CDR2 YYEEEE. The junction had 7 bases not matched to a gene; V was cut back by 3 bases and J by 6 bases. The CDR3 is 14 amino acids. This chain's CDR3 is CASSSDRGMDGYTF. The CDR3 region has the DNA TGTGCCAGCAGCTCCGACAGGGGTATGGATGGCTACACCTTC.

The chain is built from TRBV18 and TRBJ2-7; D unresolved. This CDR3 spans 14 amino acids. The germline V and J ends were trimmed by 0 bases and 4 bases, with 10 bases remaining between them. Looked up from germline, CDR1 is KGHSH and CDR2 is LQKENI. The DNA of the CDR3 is TGTGCCAGCTCACCACCGGTCAGCTCGTACGAGCAGTACTTC. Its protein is CASSPPVSSYEQYF.

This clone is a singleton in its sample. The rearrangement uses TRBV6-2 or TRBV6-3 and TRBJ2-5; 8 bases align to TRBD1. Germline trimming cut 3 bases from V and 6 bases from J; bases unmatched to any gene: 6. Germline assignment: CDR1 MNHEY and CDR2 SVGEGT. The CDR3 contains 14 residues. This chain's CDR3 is CASSYLDRVKTQYF. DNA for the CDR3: TGTGCCAGCAGTTATCTGGACAGGGTTAAGACCCAGTACTTC.

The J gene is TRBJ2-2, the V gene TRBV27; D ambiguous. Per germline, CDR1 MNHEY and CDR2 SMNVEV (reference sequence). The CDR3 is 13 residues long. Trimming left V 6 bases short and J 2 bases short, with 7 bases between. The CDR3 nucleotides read TGTGCCAGCAGCGAAATAAACACCGGGGAGCTGTTTTTT. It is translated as CASSEINTGELFF.

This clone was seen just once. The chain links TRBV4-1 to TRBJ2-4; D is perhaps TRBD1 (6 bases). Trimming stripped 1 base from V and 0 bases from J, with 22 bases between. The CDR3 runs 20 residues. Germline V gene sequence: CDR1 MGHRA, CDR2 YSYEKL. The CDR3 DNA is TGCGCCAGCAGCCAAGCTCCCAAAAGCCAGGGGTTTGTAGCCAAAAACATTCAGTACTTC. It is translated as CASSQAPKSQGFVAKNIQYF.

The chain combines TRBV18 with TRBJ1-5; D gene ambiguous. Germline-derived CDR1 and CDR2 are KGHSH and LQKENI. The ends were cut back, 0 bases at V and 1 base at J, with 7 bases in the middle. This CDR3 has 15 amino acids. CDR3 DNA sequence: TGTGCCAGCTCACCACCAATAGGGAGCAATCAGCCCCAGCATTTT. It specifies CASSPPIGSNQPQHF.

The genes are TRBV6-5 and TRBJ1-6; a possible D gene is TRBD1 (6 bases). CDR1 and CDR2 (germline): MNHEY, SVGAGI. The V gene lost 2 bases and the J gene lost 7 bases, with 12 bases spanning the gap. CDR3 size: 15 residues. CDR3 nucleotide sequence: TGTGCCAGCAGTTACAACAACCAGGGGAATTCACCCCTCCACTTT. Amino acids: CASSYNNQGNSPLHF.

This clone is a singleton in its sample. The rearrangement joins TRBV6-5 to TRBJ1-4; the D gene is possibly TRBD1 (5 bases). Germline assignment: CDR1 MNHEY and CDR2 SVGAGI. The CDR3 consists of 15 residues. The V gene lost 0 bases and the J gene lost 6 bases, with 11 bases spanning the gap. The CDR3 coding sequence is TGTGCCAGCAGTTACTCGTGGGGGTTGGATGAAAAACTGTTTTTT. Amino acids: CASSYSWGLDEKLFF.

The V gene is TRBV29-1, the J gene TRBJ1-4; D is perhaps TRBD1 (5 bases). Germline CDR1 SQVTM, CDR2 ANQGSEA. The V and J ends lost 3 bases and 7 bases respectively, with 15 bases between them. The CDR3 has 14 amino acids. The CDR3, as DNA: TGCAGCGTTGAGCCTCAGGGATGGGGTGAAAAACTGTTTTTT. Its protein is CSVEPQGWGEKLFF.

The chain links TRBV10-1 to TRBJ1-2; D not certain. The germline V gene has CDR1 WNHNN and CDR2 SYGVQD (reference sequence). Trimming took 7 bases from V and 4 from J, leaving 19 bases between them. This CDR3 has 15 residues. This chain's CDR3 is CASNPRGSIFYGYTF. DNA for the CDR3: TGCGCCAGCAACCCTCGAGGGTCAATCTTCTATGGCTACACCTTC.

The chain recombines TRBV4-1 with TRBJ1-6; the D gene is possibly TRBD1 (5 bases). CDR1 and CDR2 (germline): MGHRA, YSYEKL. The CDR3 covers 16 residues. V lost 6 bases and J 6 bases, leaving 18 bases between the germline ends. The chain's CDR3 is CASRHQGRLINSPLHF. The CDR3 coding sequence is TGCGCCAGCAGGCATCAGGGCCGCCTAATTAATTCACCCCTCCACTTT.

The CDR3 is CASSGLAGFEETQYF. The CDR3 bases are TGTGCCAGCAGTGGGCTAGCGGGATTCGAAGAGACCCAGTACTTC. The rearrangement links TRBV2 to TRBJ2-5, with 9 bases identical to TRBD2. V dropped 4 bases and J dropped 3; count of bases not matched to a gene: 6. The V gene's germline CDR1 is SNHLY and CDR2 FYNNEI. This CDR3 is 15 amino acids long.

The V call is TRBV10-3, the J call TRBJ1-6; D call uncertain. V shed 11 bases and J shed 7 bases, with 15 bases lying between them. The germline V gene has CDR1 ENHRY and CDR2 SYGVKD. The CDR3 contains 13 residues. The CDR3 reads CAATPEANSPLHF. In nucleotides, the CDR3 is TGTGCCGCCACCCCCGAGGCCAATTCACCCCTCCACTTT.

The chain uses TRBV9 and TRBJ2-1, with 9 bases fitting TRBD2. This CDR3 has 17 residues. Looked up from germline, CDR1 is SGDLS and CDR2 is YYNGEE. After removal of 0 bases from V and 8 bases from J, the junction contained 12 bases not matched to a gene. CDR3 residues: CASSVGAVLAGVDEQFF. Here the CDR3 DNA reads TGTGCCAGCAGCGTAGGCGCGGTACTAGCGGGTGTTGATGAGCAGTTCTTC.

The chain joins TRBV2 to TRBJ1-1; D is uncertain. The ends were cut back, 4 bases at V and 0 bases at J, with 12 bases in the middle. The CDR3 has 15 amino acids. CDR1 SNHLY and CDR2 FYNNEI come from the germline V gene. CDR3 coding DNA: TGTGCCAGCAGTGTGTGGAAAAACATGAACACTGAAGCTTTCTTT. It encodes CASSVWKNMNTEAFF. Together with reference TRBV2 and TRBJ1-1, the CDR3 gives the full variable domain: EPEVTQTPSHQVTQMGQEVILRCVPISNHLYFYWYRQILGQKVEFLVSFYNNEISEKSEIFDDQFSVERPDGSNFTLKIRSTKLEDSAMYFCASSVWKNMNTEAFFGQGTRLTVV.

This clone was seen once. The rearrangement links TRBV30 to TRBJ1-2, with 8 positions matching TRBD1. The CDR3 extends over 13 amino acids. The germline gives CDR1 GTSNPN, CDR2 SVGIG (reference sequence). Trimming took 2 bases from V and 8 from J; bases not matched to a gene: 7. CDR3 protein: CAWSIQGVGGYTF. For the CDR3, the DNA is TGTGCCTGGAGTATACAGGGGGTCGGGGGCTACACCTTC. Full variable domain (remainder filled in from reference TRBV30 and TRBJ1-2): SQTIHQWPATLVQPVGSPLSLECTVEGTSNPNLYWYRQAAGRGLQLLFYSVGIGQISSEVPQNLSASRPQDRQFILSSKKLLLSDSGFYLCAWSIQGVGGYTFGSGTRLTVV.

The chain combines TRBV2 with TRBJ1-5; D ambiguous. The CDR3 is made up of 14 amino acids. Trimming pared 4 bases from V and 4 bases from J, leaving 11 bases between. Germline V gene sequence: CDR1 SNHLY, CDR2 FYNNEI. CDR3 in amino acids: CASSVEKVNQPQHF. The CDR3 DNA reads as TGTGCCAGCAGTGTGGAAAAAGTGAATCAGCCCCAGCATTTT.

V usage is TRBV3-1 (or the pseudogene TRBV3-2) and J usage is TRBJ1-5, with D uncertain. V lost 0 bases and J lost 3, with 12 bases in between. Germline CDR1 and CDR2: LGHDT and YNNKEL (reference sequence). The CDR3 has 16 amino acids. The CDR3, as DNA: TGTGCCAGCAGCCAAGAGGGTAGTCTTCTCAATCAGCCCCAGCATTTT. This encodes CASSQEGSLLNQPQHF.

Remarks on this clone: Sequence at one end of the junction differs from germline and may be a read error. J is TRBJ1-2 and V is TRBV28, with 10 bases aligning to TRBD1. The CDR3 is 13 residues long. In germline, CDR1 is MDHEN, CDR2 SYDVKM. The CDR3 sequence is CASSRQGAVGLGF. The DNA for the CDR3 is TGTGCCAGCAGCCGACAGGGGGCGGTTGGTCTGGGCTTC.